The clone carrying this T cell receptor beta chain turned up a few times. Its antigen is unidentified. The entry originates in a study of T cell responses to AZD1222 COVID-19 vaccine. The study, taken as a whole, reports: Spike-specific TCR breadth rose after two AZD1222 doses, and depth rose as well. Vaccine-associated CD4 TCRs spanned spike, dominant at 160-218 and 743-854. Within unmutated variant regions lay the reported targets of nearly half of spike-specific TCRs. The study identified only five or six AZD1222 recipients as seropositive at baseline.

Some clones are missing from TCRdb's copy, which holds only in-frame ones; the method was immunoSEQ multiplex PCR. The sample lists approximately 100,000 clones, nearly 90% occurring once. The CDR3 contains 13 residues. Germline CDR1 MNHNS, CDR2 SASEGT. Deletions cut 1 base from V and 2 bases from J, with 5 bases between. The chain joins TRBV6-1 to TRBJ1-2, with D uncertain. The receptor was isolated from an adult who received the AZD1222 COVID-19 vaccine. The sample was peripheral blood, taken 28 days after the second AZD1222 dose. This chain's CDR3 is CASSEDGNYGYTF. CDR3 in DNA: TGTGCCAGCAGTGAAGACGGCAACTATGGCTACACCTTC.